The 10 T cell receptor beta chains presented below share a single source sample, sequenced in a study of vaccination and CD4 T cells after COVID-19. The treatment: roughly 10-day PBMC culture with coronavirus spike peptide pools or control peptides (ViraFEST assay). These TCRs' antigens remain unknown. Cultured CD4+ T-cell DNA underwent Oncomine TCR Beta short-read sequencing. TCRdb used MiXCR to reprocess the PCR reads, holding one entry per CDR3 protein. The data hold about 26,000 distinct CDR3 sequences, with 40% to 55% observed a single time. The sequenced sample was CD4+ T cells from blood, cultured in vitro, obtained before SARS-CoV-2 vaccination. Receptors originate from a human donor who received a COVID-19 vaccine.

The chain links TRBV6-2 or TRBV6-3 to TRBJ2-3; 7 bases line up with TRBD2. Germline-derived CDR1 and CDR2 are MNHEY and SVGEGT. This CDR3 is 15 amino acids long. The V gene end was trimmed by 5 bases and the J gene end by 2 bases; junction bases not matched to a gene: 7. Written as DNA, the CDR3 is TGTGCCAGCAGTGACCGGGACTACTCCACAGATACGCAGTATTTT. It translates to CASSDRDYSTDTQYF.

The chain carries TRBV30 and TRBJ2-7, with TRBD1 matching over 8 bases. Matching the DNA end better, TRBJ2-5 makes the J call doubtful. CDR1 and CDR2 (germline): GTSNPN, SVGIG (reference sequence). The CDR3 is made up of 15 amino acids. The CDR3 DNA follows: TGTGCCTGGAGTGCGGTGCACAGGGGGTCGGAGACCCAGTACTTC. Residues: CAWSAVHRGSETQYF.

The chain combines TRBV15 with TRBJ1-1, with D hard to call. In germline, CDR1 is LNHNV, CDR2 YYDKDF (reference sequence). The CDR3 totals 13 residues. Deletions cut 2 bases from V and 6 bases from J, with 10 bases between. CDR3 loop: CATSRMQISEAFF. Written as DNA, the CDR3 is TGTGCCACCAGCAGAATGCAAATATCTGAAGCTTTCTTT.

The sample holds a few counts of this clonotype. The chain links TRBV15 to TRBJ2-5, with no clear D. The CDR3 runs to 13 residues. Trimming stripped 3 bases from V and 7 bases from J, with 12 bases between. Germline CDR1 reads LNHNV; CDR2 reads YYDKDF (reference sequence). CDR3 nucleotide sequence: TGTGCCACCAGCAGGGATTTAAGCGCGACCCAGTACTTC. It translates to CATSRDLSATQYF.

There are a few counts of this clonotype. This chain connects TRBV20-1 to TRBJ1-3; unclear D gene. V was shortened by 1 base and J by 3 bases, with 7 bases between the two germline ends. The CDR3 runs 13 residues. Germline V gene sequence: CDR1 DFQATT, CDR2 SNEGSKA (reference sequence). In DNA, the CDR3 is TGCAGTGCTAGAGTGGCTTATGGAAACACCATATATTTT. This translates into CSARVAYGNTIYF.

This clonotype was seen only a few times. The CDR3 nucleotides read TGTGCCAGCAGTTTTGACAGGGGAAACACTGAAGCTTTCTTT. As protein: CASSFDRGNTEAFF. This rearrangement joins TRBV6-5 to TRBJ1-1; 8 nucleotides match TRBD1. Losses at the gene ends were 4 bases for V and 2 bases for J; bases not matched to a gene: 3. CDR1 MNHEY and CDR2 SVGAGI come from the germline V gene. The CDR3 covers 14 residues.

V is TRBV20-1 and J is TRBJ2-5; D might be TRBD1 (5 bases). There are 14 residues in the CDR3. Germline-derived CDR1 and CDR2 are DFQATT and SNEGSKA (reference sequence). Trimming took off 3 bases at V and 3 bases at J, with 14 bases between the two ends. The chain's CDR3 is CSARSLGREETQYF. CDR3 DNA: TGCAGTGCTAGGAGTTTAGGCAGGGAAGAGACCCAGTACTTC.

The CDR3 sequence is CAISPGLADTDTQYF. CDR3 in DNA: TGTGCCATCAGTCCCGGACTAGCAGACACAGATACGCAGTATTTT. V and J are TRBV10-3 and TRBJ2-3; the match to TRBD2 covers 8 bases. V lost 5 bases, J lost 2 bases, and 6 bases stayed unmatched. CDR3 length: 15 amino acids. Germline V gene sequence: CDR1 ENHRY, CDR2 SYGVKD.

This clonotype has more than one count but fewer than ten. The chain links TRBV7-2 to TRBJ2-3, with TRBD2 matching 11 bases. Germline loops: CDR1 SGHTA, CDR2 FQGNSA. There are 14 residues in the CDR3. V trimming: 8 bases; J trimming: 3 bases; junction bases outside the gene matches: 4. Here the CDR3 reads CASAGTSGTDTQYF. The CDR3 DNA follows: TGTGCCAGCGCCGGGACTAGCGGAACAGATACGCAGTATTTT.

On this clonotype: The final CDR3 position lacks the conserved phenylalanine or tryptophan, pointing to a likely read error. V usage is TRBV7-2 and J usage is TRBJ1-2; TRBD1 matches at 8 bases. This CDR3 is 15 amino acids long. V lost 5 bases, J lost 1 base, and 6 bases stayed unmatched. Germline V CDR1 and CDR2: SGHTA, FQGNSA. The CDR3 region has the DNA TGTGCCAGCAGCCGGACAGGGTTTAGTAACTATGGCTACACCCTC. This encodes CASSRTGFSNYGYTL.